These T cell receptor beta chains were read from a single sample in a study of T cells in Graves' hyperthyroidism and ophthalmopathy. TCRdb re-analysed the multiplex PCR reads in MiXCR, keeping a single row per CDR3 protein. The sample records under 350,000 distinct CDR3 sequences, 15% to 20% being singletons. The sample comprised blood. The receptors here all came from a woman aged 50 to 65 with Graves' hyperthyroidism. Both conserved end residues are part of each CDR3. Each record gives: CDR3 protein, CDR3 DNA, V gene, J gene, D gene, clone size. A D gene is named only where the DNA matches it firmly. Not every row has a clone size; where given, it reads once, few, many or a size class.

cdr3_aa: CASSLVPSGRQETQYF
cdr3_nt: TGTGCCAGCAGCTTAGTTCCTAGCGGGAGACAAGAGACCCAGTACTTC
v_call: TRBV7-8
j_call: TRBJ2-5
d_call: TRBD2
clone_size: many

cdr3_aa: CASSSLLAAETQYF
cdr3_nt: TGTGCCAGCAGCTCCTTACTAGCAGCCGAGACCCAGTACTTC
v_call: TRBV7-9
j_call: TRBJ2-5
d_call: -
clone_size: -

cdr3_aa: CASSGSTPRQYF
cdr3_nt: TGTGCCAGCAGCGGATCGACCCCGCGCCAGTACTTC
v_call: TRBV9
j_call: TRBJ2-5
d_call: -
clone_size: -

cdr3_aa: CAWSVGPGGLSTEAFF
cdr3_nt: TGTGCCTGGAGTGTGGGCCCCGGGGGATTGAGCACTGAAGCTTTCTTT
v_call: TRBV30
j_call: TRBJ1-1
d_call: -
clone_size: few

cdr3_aa: CASSQGRGDDYGYTF
cdr3_nt: TGTGCCAGCAGTCAGGGTAGAGGGGACGACTATGGCTACACCTTC
v_call: TRBV6-1
j_call: TRBJ1-2
d_call: -
clone_size: many

cdr3_aa: CASGQGAGNEKLFF
cdr3_nt: TGTGCCAGCGGACAGGGGGCCGGTAATGAAAAACTGTTTTTT
v_call: TRBV11-1
j_call: TRBJ1-4
d_call: TRBD1
clone_size: few

cdr3_aa: CASRLQGAGYNEQFF
cdr3_nt: TGCGCCAGCAGATTACAGGGGGCTGGCTACAATGAGCAGTTCTTC
v_call: TRBV5-1
j_call: TRBJ2-1
d_call: TRBD1
clone_size: few

cdr3_aa: CASSLGDGGMEFF
cdr3_nt: TGTGCCAGCAGCTTAGGCGACGGCGGGATGGAGTTCTTC
v_call: TRBV7-9
j_call: TRBJ2-1
d_call: -
clone_size: once

cdr3_aa: CASSQDTWGRRAGELFF
cdr3_nt: -
v_call: TRBV3-1
j_call: TRBJ2-2
d_call: -
clone_size: -

cdr3_aa: CASSLALATYTGELFF
cdr3_nt: TGTGCCAGCAGCTTGGCACTAGCGACCTACACCGGGGAGCTGTTTTTT
v_call: TRBV11-2
j_call: TRBJ2-2
d_call: TRBD2
clone_size: few

cdr3_aa: CASSIAGVDTQYF
cdr3_nt: TGTGCCAGCAGTATAGCGGGAGTCGATACGCAGTATTTT
v_call: TRBV12-3/TRBV12-4
j_call: TRBJ2-3
d_call: TRBD2
clone_size: few

cdr3_aa: CASSEQGSVTDTQYF
cdr3_nt: TGTGCCAGCAGTGAACAGGGGAGTGTCACAGATACGCAGTATTTT
v_call: TRBV28
j_call: TRBJ2-3
d_call: TRBD1
clone_size: many

cdr3_aa: CASSLLGGAGETQYF
cdr3_nt: TGTGCCAGCAGCTTATTAGGGGGGGCAGGGGAGACCCAGTACTTC
v_call: TRBV7-3
j_call: TRBJ2-5
d_call: -
clone_size: -

cdr3_aa: CASSLRGGDEQFF
cdr3_nt: TGTGCCAGCAGCTTAAGAGGGGGGGATGAGCAGTTCTTC
v_call: TRBV11-3
j_call: TRBJ2-1
d_call: -
clone_size: many

cdr3_aa: CASTPMGPTNTEAFF
cdr3_nt: TGTGCCAGCACCCCTATGGGACCGACGAACACTGAAGCTTTCTTT
v_call: TRBV6-1
j_call: TRBJ1-1
d_call: -
clone_size: few

cdr3_aa: CASGVGVQETQYF
cdr3_nt: TGTGCTAGTGGTGTGGGAGTCCAAGAGACCCAGTACTTC
v_call: TRBV12-5
j_call: TRBJ2-5
d_call: -
clone_size: once

cdr3_aa: CASSLARGFSETQYF
cdr3_nt: TGTGCCAGCAGCTTAGCGAGGGGGTTTTCAGAGACCCAGTACTTC
v_call: TRBV7-8
j_call: TRBJ2-5
d_call: -
clone_size: few

cdr3_aa: CASSLGGESSYEQYF
cdr3_nt: TGTGCCAGCAGCTTAGGAGGGGAGAGCTCCTACGAGCAGTACTTC
v_call: TRBV13
j_call: TRBJ2-7
d_call: -
clone_size: many

cdr3_aa: CASSYSQGELSEAFF
cdr3_nt: TGTGCCAGCAGTTACTCACAGGGGGAGTTATCTGAAGCTTTCTTT
v_call: TRBV6-5
j_call: TRBJ1-1
d_call: TRBD1
clone_size: -

cdr3_aa: CASSPGALPGNEQFF
cdr3_nt: TGTGCCAGCAGCCCCGGGGCCCTTCCCGGCAATGAGCAGTTCTTC
v_call: TRBV7-9
j_call: TRBJ2-1
d_call: -
clone_size: few

cdr3_aa: CASSLVGVGYGYTF
cdr3_nt: TGTGCCAGCAGCTTAGTTGGGGTGGGCTATGGCTACACCTTC
v_call: TRBV7-9
j_call: TRBJ1-2
d_call: -
clone_size: few

cdr3_aa: CASSESRRGAMFF
cdr3_nt: TGCGCCAGCAGTGAGTCGAGGAGGGGGGCGATGTTCTTC
v_call: TRBV10-1
j_call: TRBJ2-1
d_call: -
clone_size: -

cdr3_aa: CASSSSGQGVYEQFF
cdr3_nt: TGTGCCAGCAGCAGCTCCGGACAGGGGGTCTATGAGCAGTTCTTC
v_call: TRBV7-9
j_call: TRBJ2-1
d_call: TRBD1
clone_size: many

cdr3_aa: CASSQGVGQEYNEQFF
cdr3_nt: TGCGCCAGCAGCCAAGGGGTGGGGCAGGAGTACAATGAGCAGTTCTTC
v_call: TRBV4-1
j_call: TRBJ2-1
d_call: -
clone_size: -

cdr3_aa: CSARDEGGLAGAYYEQYF
cdr3_nt: TGCAGTGCTAGAGATGAGGGTGGTCTAGCGGGAGCGTACTACGAGCAGTACTTC
v_call: TRBV20-1
j_call: TRBJ2-7
d_call: TRBD2
clone_size: few

cdr3_aa: CASRGGLEASEAFF
cdr3_nt: TGCGCCAGCAGGGGTGGTCTTGAGGCCTCTGAAGCTTTCTTT
v_call: TRBV5-1
j_call: TRBJ1-1
d_call: -
clone_size: many

cdr3_aa: CASSLSPHNYGYTF
cdr3_nt: TGTGCCAGCAGCCTCTCCCCCCATAACTATGGCTACACCTTC
v_call: TRBV11-2
j_call: TRBJ1-2
d_call: -
clone_size: many

cdr3_aa: CASKWDGETQYF
cdr3_nt: TGTGCCAGCAAGTGGGATGGGGAGACCCAGTACTTC
v_call: TRBV6-2/TRBV6-3
j_call: TRBJ2-5
d_call: -
clone_size: -

cdr3_aa: CASSEIQGPNEKLFF
cdr3_nt: TGTGCCAGCAGTGAAATTCAGGGCCCTAATGAAAAACTGTTTTTT
v_call: TRBV2
j_call: TRBJ1-4
d_call: -
clone_size: -

cdr3_aa: CATQRGDSTWRYTF
cdr3_nt: TGTGCCACCCAGAGGGGGGACAGTACTTGGCGCTACACCTTC
v_call: TRBV6-1
j_call: TRBJ1-2
d_call: TRBD1
clone_size: many

cdr3_aa: CASKGGGSGANVLTF
cdr3_nt: TGTGCCAGCAAAGGGGGGGGCTCTGGGGCCAACGTCCTGACTTTC
v_call: TRBV2
j_call: TRBJ2-6
d_call: -
clone_size: many

cdr3_aa: CASSDRDRGLIYNEQFF
cdr3_nt: TGTGCCAGCAGTGATCGGGACAGGGGGTTGATCTACAATGAGCAGTTCTTC
v_call: TRBV6-1
j_call: TRBJ2-1
d_call: TRBD1
clone_size: few

cdr3_aa: CASSTGVWEPQHF
cdr3_nt: TGTGCCAGCAGCACAGGGGTGTGGGAGCCCCAGCATTTT
v_call: TRBV7-2
j_call: TRBJ1-5
d_call: TRBD1
clone_size: -

cdr3_aa: CASSLYQNTEAFF
cdr3_nt: TGTGCCAGCAGCTTATACCAGAACACTGAAGCTTTCTTT
v_call: TRBV7-9
j_call: TRBJ1-1
d_call: -
clone_size: many

cdr3_aa: CASSAGQMNTEAFF
cdr3_nt: TGTGCCAGCTCGGCGGGGCAGATGAACACTGAAGCTTTCTTT
v_call: TRBV18
j_call: TRBJ1-1
d_call: -
clone_size: many

cdr3_aa: CASSLAHFPPPYGYTF
cdr3_nt: TGTGCCAGCAGCTTAGCGCACTTCCCGCCCCCTTATGGCTACACCTTC
v_call: TRBV7-9
j_call: TRBJ1-2
d_call: -
clone_size: few

cdr3_aa: CASSEQGAGYTF
cdr3_nt: TGTGCCAGCAGTGAACAGGGGGCTGGCTACACCTTC
v_call: TRBV2
j_call: TRBJ1-2
d_call: TRBD1
clone_size: -

cdr3_aa: CSARVSGLQETQYF
cdr3_nt: TGCAGTGCTAGAGTAAGCGGGCTCCAAGAGACCCAGTACTTC
v_call: TRBV20-1
j_call: TRBJ2-5
d_call: -
clone_size: -

cdr3_aa: CASSPDGNQPQHF
cdr3_nt: TGTGCCAGCAGTCCGGACGGCAATCAGCCCCAGCATTTT
v_call: TRBV6-1
j_call: TRBJ1-5
d_call: -
clone_size: many

cdr3_aa: CASSPETGALNTGELFF
cdr3_nt: TGTGCCAGCAGCCCCGAGACAGGGGCTTTGAACACCGGGGAGCTGTTTTTT
v_call: TRBV7-3
j_call: TRBJ2-2
d_call: TRBD1
clone_size: -

cdr3_aa: CATSREPAGGPNEQFF
cdr3_nt: TGTGCCACCAGCAGAGAGCCAGCGGGAGGGCCCAATGAGCAGTTCTTC
v_call: TRBV15
j_call: TRBJ2-1
d_call: TRBD2
clone_size: -

cdr3_aa: CASSLVGEFNEQFF
cdr3_nt: TGTGCCAGCAGCTTAGTAGGGGAGTTCAATGAGCAGTTCTTC
v_call: TRBV7-6
j_call: TRBJ2-1
d_call: -
clone_size: many

cdr3_aa: CASSLFWGGNQPQHF
cdr3_nt: TGTGCCAGCAGCTTATTTTGGGGTGGCAATCAGCCCCAGCATTTT
v_call: TRBV7-2
j_call: TRBJ1-5
d_call: -
clone_size: -

cdr3_aa: CSVVGTGGPYEQYF
cdr3_nt: TGCAGCGTCGTTGGGACAGGGGGGCCCTACGAGCAGTACTTC
v_call: TRBV29-1
j_call: TRBJ2-7
d_call: TRBD1
clone_size: -

cdr3_aa: CATSRSRTSGYEQYF
cdr3_nt: TGTGCCACCAGCAGATCCCGGACTAGCGGTTACGAGCAGTACTTC
v_call: TRBV15
j_call: TRBJ2-7
d_call: TRBD2
clone_size: -

cdr3_aa: CASSAVPPYEQYF
cdr3_nt: TGTGCCAGCAGCGCAGTCCCCCCCTACGAGCAGTACTTC
v_call: TRBV7-9
j_call: TRBJ2-7
d_call: -
clone_size: few

cdr3_aa: CASSLVSGTTLEQYF
cdr3_nt: TGCGCCAGCAGCTTGGTATCCGGGACTACCCTCGAGCAGTACTTC
v_call: TRBV5-1
j_call: TRBJ2-7
d_call: TRBD2
clone_size: few

cdr3_aa: CASSLTGEGETQYF
cdr3_nt: TGTGCCAGCTCACTAACAGGAGAAGGAGAGACCCAGTACTTC
v_call: TRBV18
j_call: TRBJ2-5
d_call: -
clone_size: -

cdr3_aa: CAISEALAGAYEQYF
cdr3_nt: TGTGCCATCAGTGAGGCCCTAGCGGGAGCCTACGAGCAGTACTTC
v_call: TRBV10-3
j_call: TRBJ2-7
d_call: TRBD2
clone_size: -

cdr3_aa: CASTSLAGAEQYF
cdr3_nt: TGTGCCAGCACCTCTTTAGCGGGGGCCGAGCAGTACTTC
v_call: TRBV7-6
j_call: TRBJ2-7
d_call: TRBD2
clone_size: -

cdr3_aa: CASSQQRSTEAFF
cdr3_nt: TGTGCCAGCAGCCAGCAAAGGAGCACTGAAGCTTTCTTT
v_call: TRBV11-2
j_call: TRBJ1-1
d_call: -
clone_size: many

cdr3_aa: CSVEGQKNTEAFF
cdr3_nt: TGCAGCGTTGAAGGACAAAAGAACACTGAAGCTTTCTTT
v_call: TRBV29-1
j_call: TRBJ1-1
d_call: -
clone_size: many

cdr3_aa: CGSSSHLTRQGNYGYTF
cdr3_nt: TGTGGCAGCAGTTCCCACCTGACCCGACAGGGTAACTATGGCTACACCTTC
v_call: TRBV6-1
j_call: TRBJ1-2
d_call: TRBD1
clone_size: few

cdr3_aa: CSVDSANYDYTF
cdr3_nt: TGCAGCGTGGACAGTGCTAACTATGACTACACCTTC
v_call: TRBV29-1
j_call: TRBJ1-2
d_call: -
clone_size: once

cdr3_aa: CASRQGVADTQYF
cdr3_nt: TGCGCCAGCAGGCAGGGGGTGGCAGATACGCAGTATTTT
v_call: TRBV5-1
j_call: TRBJ2-3
d_call: TRBD1
clone_size: -